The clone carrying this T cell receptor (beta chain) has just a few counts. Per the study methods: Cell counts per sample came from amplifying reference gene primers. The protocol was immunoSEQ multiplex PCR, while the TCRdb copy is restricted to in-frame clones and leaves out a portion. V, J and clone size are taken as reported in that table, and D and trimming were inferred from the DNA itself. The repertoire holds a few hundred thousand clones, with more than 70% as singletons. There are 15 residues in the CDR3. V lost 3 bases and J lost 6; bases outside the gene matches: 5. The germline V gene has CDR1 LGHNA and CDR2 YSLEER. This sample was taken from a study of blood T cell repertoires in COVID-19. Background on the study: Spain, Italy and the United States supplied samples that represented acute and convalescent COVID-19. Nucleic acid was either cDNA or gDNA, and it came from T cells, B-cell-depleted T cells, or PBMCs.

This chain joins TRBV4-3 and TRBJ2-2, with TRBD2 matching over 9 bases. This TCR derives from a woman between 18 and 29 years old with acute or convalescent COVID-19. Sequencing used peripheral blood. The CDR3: CASSQGGRGPGELFF. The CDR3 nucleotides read TGCGCCAGCAGCCAGGGCGGGAGGGGTCCCGGGGAGCTGTTTTTT.